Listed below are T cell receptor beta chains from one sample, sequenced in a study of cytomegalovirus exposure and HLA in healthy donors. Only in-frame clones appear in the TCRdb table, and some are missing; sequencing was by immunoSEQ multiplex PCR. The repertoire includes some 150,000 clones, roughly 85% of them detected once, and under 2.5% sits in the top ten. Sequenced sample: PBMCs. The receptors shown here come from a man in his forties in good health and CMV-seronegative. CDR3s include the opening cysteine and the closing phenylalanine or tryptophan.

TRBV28	CASNGGGFMAYEQYF
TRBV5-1	CASSRTGGQQETQYF
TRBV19	CASTPNRGSGNQPQHF
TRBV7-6	CASSPGLWTSGSGETQYF
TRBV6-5	CASSLRAANTEAFF
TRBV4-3	CASSQGLGSGTLYEQYF
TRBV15	CATSRDLMAGSDGNTIYF
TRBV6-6	CASRSPGTGLTYEQYF
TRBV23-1	CASSQSRRERSYEQYF
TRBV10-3	CAVKGSGEGNEQFF
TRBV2	CASSGHGTARQETQYF
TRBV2	CASEEGPTYNEQFF
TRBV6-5	CASGYRGTEAFF